This entry concerns a single T cell receptor beta chain. What it binds is unknown. Genomic DNA was employed as the template in profiling TCR beta VDJ and CDR3. TCRdb recomputed calls from the reads with MiXCR, one row per CDR3 protein. This sample has roughly 500,000 distinct CDR3 sequences, with around 32% found just once. There are 17 residues in the CDR3. The V gene end was trimmed by 1 base and the J gene end by 0 bases; junction bases not matched to a gene: 7. The source of the sample is a study of CD8+CD57+ T cells in acquired aplastic anemia. Overall study context: An average of around 3.5 ug of DNA was obtained from sorted CD4+ and CD8+ cells. The study's findings and limits: There were 25 to 35 CD8+ CDR3 sequences that occurred in both patients and controls. Patients did not significantly differ from controls in CD8+ Simpson's diversity.

It was patients with CD8+CD57+ cell expansion by flow cytometry who were chosen for sequencing. At blood sampling, none of the patients had yet received therapy. The genes are TRBV12-3 or TRBV12-4 and TRBJ2-7; 9 bases agree with TRBD2. The receptor's source is a human donor with aplastic anemia. Sequencing input: sorted CD4+, CD8+, or CD8+CD57+ T cells (not recorded which) from PBMCs. DNA of the CDR3: TGTGCCAGCAGTTTAGGGTTAGCGGGGGTAAGCTCCTACGAGCAGTACTTC. This gives the protein CASSLGLAGVSSYEQYF.